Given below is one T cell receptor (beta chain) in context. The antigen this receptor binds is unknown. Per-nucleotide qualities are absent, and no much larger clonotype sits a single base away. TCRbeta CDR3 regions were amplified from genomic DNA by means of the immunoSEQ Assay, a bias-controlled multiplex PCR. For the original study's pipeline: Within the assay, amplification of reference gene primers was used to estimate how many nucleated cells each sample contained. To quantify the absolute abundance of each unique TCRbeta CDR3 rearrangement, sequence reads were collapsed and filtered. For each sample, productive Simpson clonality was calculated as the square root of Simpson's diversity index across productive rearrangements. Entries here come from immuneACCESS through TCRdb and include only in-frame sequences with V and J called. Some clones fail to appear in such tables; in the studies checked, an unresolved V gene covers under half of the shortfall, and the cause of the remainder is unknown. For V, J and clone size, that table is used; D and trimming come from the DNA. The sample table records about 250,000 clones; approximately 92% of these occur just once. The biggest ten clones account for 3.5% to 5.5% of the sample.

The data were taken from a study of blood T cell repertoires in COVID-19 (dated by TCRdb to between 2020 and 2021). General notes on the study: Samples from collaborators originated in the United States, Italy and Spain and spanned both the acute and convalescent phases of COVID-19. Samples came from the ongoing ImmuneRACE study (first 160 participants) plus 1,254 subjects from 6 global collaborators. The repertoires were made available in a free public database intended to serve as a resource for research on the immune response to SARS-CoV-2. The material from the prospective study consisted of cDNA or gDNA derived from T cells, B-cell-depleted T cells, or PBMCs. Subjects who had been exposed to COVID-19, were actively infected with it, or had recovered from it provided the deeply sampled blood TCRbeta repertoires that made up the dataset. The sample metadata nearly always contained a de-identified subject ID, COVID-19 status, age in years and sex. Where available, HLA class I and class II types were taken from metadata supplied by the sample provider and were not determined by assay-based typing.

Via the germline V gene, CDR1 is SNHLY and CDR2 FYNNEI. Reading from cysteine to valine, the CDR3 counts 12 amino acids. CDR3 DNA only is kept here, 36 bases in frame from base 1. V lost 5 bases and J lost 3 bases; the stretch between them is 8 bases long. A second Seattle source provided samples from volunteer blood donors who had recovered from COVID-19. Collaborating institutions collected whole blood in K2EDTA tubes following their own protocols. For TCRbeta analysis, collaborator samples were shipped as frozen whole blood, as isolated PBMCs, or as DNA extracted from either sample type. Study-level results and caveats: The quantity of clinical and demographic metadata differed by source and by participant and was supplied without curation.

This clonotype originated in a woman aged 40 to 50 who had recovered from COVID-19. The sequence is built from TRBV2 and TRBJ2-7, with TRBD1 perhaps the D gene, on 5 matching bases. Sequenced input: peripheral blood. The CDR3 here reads CASSTGYYEQYV. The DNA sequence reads TGTGCCAGCAGTACAGGCTACTACGAGCAGTACGTC.